Included here is one T cell receptor (beta chain) sequence, with context. Its antigen remains unknown. The V gene's germline CDR1 is SGHRS and CDR2 YFSETQ. The CDR3 is made up of 16 amino acids. V was pared by 4 bases and J by 1 base, with 7 bases of the junction left unmatched. Researchers ran the PCR with 60 Vbeta and 13 Jbeta primers. TCRdb's copy holds only in-frame clones and misses some; the assay was immunoSEQ multiplex PCR. The sample lists more than 65,000 clones; over 70% were seen once. The data stem from a study of cytomegalovirus exposure and HLA in healthy donors. Study observations and caveats: One cluster of highly shared sequence variants probably arose as a sequencing artifact.

This clonotype was sampled from a man aged 35 to 55 in good health and CMV-seronegative. This chain links TRBV5-1 with TRBJ1-1, with TRBD1 matching over 10 bases. The source material was PBMCs. CDR3 protein: CASSVDRGATNTEAFF. The CDR3 DNA sequence: TGCGCCAGCAGCGTGGACAGGGGGGCGACGAACACTGAAGCTTTCTTT.